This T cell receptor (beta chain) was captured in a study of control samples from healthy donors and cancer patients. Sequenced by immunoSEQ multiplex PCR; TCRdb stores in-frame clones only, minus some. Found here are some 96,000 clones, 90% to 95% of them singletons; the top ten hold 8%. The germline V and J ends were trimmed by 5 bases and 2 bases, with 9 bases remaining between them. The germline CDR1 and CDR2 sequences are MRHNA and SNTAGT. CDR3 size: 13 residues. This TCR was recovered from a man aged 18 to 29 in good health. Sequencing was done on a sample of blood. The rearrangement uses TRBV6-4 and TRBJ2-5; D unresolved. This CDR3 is CASSPSEQETQYF. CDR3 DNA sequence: TGTGCCAGCAGTCCCTCGGAACAAGAGACCCAGTACTTC.